The clone carrying this TCR beta chain appeared a few times. The antigen remains undetermined. Reverse transcription of all isolated RNA meant that expressed TCRB transcripts were sequenced. Profiling relied on immunoSEQ multiplex PCR, and the TCRdb table lists in-frame clones only, not all of them. The sample shows about 120,000 clones, 17% of them seen only once. Looked up from germline, CDR1 is SEHNR and CDR2 is FQNEAQ (reference sequence). V lost 11 bases and J 1 base, leaving 24 bases between the germline ends. The length of the CDR3 is 17 residues. The data were taken from a study of beta chain features in type 1 diabetes. Whole-study findings and limits: When Type 1 diabetes patients were examined, their TCRB CDR3s proved moderately but significantly shorter in all four CD4+ subsets.

Sample: central memory CD4+ T cells from blood. This TCR was sampled from a man aged 18-30 years with type 1 diabetes. V usage is TRBV7-9 and J usage is TRBJ1-3; possibly TRBD1 for D (5 bases). CDR3: CAHPGGTNSFSGNTIYF. Written as DNA, the CDR3 is TGTGCCCACCCCGGAGGGACTAACTCCTTTTCTGGAAACACCATATATTTT.